The next 19 T cell receptor beta chains were all read from a single sample in a study of naive and memory T cell subsets. Findings and caveats of the study: A few larger clonotypes appeared in naive repertoires, especially CD8, possibly memory cells re-expressing CD45RA.

These receptors' antigens are unknown. An equimolar mix of two oligonucleotides served as the beta constant-region primer for TRBC1 and TRBC2. Ligated cDNA was amplified by four rounds of PCR with nested alpha and beta constant-region primers and SP2. TCRdb re-called the UMI-ligation and nested PCR reads with MiXCR, one entry per CDR3 protein. This sample has about 90,000 distinct CDR3 sequences, with about 11% found just once. The sample comprised naive CD4+ T cells from blood. Receptors were obtained from a human donor in good health.

This clonotype showed up just a few times. The CDR3 region has the DNA TGTGCCAGCAGCCTTCGGACTGGTGGAGAGACCCAGTACTTC. This gives the protein CASSLRTGGETQYF. The rearrangement uses TRBV7-9 and TRBJ2-5; a possible D gene is TRBD2 (5 bases). V lost 5 bases to trimming and J lost 4 bases, with 14 bases between them. The CDR3 is 14 amino acids. The germline V gene encodes CDR1 SEHNR and CDR2 FQNEAQ (reference sequence).

A few counts support this clonotype. The CDR3 bases are TGTGCCATCAGTGAGCGCGGGGGGAATGCCTACGAGCAGTACTTC. Amino acid sequence: CAISERGGNAYEQYF. The chain joins TRBV10-3 to TRBJ2-7; 8 bases align to TRBD2. Germline CDR1 reads ENHRY; CDR2 reads SYGVKD. V lost 2 bases and J lost 2; bases outside the gene matches: 5. The CDR3 is 15 residues long.

The genes are TRBV28 and TRBJ2-2, with a tentative D call TRBD1 (6 bases). Germline V CDR1 and CDR2: MDHEN, SYDVKM. The CDR3 is made up of 15 amino acids. V dropped 6 bases and J dropped 2 bases, with 13 bases sitting between them. This CDR3 is CASRGSDRNTGELFF. The CDR3 DNA reads TGTGCCAGCAGGGGTTCGGACAGAAACACCGGGGAGCTGTTTTTT.

The rearrangement uses TRBV27 and TRBJ1-2; 10 positions agree with TRBD1. The CDR3 is 17 amino acids. The V gene's germline CDR1 is MNHEY and CDR2 SMNVEV (reference sequence). Trimming removed 5 bases from V and 4 bases from J; junction bases left unmatched: 13. The DNA of the CDR3 is TGTGCCAGCAGTGATACCCCCGGGACAGGGGTACCCTATGGCTACACCTTC. It specifies CASSDTPGTGVPYGYTF.

CDR3 sequence (DNA): TGTGCCAGCAGTTCTGCCGCGGGAGTACACAATGAGCAGTTCTTC. Translated, it gives CASSSAAGVHNEQFF. This rearrangement joins TRBV14 to TRBJ2-1; 7 bases align to TRBD2. Germline values: CDR1 SGHDN, CDR2 FVKESK. With 6 bases clipped from V and 5 bases from J, the junction kept 10 bases outside the gene matches. The CDR3 sequence is 15 residues long.

At least ten counts were recorded for this clonotype. This chain joins TRBV5-1 and TRBJ2-3; TRBD1 matches 9 bases. Germline trimming cut 5 bases from V and 1 base from J; bases unmatched to any gene: 8. In germline, CDR1 is SGHRS, CDR2 YFSETQ. The CDR3 spans 16 residues. The CDR3 sequence: CASSRGDRAGTDTQYF. CDR3 bases: TGCGCCAGCAGTCGCGGGGACAGGGCTGGCACAGATACGCAGTATTTT.

This clonotype was counted between two and nine times. This sequence joins TRBV6-2 or TRBV6-3 and TRBJ1-1, with D maybe TRBD1 (6 bases). The CDR3 covers 15 residues. Germline V lookup: CDR1 MNHEY, CDR2 SVGEGT. V dropped 5 bases and J dropped 1 base, with 14 bases sitting between them. Written as DNA, the CDR3 is TGTGCCAGCAGTCCGGGGGGCATTAAGAACACTGAAGCTTTCTTT. Protein: CASSPGGIKNTEAFF.

This clonotype was recorded a few times. The genes are TRBV4-3 and TRBJ2-1; 11 bases fit TRBD2. Germline-derived CDR1 and CDR2 are LGHNA and YSLEER. This CDR3 contains 22 residues. The V gene end was trimmed by 2 bases and the J gene end by 4 bases; junction bases not matched to a gene: 22. In DNA, the CDR3 is TGCGCCAGCAGCCAACATAGTCTGGCTAGCGGGAGGATGAAACCAAATTACAATGAGCAGTTCTTC. Its protein is CASSQHSLASGRMKPNYNEQFF.

This clonotype occurred many times. The gene calls are TRBV7-9 and TRBJ2-7; tentatively, D is TRBD2 (5 bases). Trimming took 1 base from V and 2 from J, leaving 9 bases between them. The CDR3 is 14 residues long. CDR1 and CDR2 from the germline V gene are SEHNR and FQNEAQ (reference sequence). The CDR3 sequence is CASSLGFGAYEQYF. CDR3 in DNA: TGTGCCAGCAGCTTAGGCTTCGGGGCCTACGAGCAGTACTTC.

This clonotype was detected many times. The chain recombines TRBV3-1 with TRBJ2-7, with D maybe TRBD2 (7 bases). The V gene lost 4 bases and the J gene lost 4 bases, with 20 bases spanning the gap. This CDR3 comprises 16 residues. Germline-derived CDR1 and CDR2 are LGHDT and YNNKEL (reference sequence). CDR3 nucleotide sequence: TGTGCCAGCAGCCGGAACCCCCGGGGAGGGACATACGAGCAGTACTTC. Its translation: CASSRNPRGGTYEQYF.

This chain uses TRBV11-3 with TRBJ2-1; 7 bases agree with TRBD2. Trimming cost V 1 base and J 0 bases; bases outside gene matches: 3. The CDR3 has 16 residues. Germline CDR1 SGHNT, CDR2 YENEEA. CDR3 in amino acids: CASSLGASGSYNEQFF. CDR3 bases: TGTGCCAGCAGCTTAGGAGCTAGCGGCTCCTACAATGAGCAGTTCTTC.

At least ten counts were recorded for this clonotype. The CDR3 DNA reads TGTGCCAGCAGCCAAAGGGGCTACAATGAGCAGTTCTTC. Translating it yields CASSQRGYNEQFF. This chain links TRBV5-8 with TRBJ2-1, with D possibly matching TRBD1 (5 bases). Trimming removed 4 bases from V and 3 bases from J, with 8 bases in between. The germline gives CDR1 SGHTS, CDR2 YDEGEE. The CDR3 consists of 13 residues.

About this clonotype: A much larger clone differs by one base, so this may be a read error. The chain links TRBV7-2 to TRBJ1-5; no definite D call. The CDR3 has 16 residues. Germline-derived CDR1 and CDR2 are SGHTA and FQGNSA. V gave up 5 bases and J gave up 3 bases, with 17 bases separating them. CDR3 in DNA: TGTGCCAGCAGCATCGATCGCGCAGGAGTCAATCAGCCCCAGCATTTT. Translated: CASSIDRAGVNQPQHF.

V gene TRBV7-4 combines with J gene TRBJ2-3, with TRBD2 as a possible D gene (6 bases). The CDR3 length is 15 residues. In germline, CDR1 is SGHVT, CDR2 SQSDAQ. Trimming pared 2 bases from V and 6 bases from J, leaving 15 bases between. The CDR3 here is CASSLTQDYVDTQYF. DNA of the CDR3: TGTGCCAGCAGCTTAACCCAGGACTATGTCGATACGCAGTATTTT.

In this sample, this clonotype turned up many times. The rearrangement uses TRBV12-3 or TRBV12-4 and TRBJ2-7; 10 nucleotides line up with TRBD2. The CDR3 has 13 residues. J lost 3 bases, V lost 8 bases, and 4 bases had no gene match. CDR3 coding DNA: TGTGCCAGCCATTCTAGCGGGAGCTACGAGCAGTACTTC. It encodes CASHSSGSYEQYF.

CDR3 amino acids: CASSPAGTEAFF. The CDR3 nucleotides are TGTGCCAGCAGCCCCGCGGGCACTGAAGCTTTCTTT. This chain joins TRBV21-1 and TRBJ1-1. TRBV21-1 is deemed a pseudogene. The length of the CDR3 is 12 residues.

This clonotype was observed at least ten times. The chain is built from TRBV20-1 and TRBJ2-3; the D is unclear. This CDR3 contains 15 residues. Germline values: CDR1 DFQATT, CDR2 SNEGSKA (reference sequence). With 8 bases removed from V and 1 base from J, the gap between germline ends came to 19 bases. The CDR3: CSLRQKQIRTDTQYF. In nucleotides, the CDR3 is TGCAGTCTCCGCCAGAAGCAAATTCGCACAGATACGCAGTATTTT.

This clonotype turned up a few times. The CDR3 nucleotides read TGTGCCAGCTCACCGAACACGGGAAGCAATCAGCCCCAGCATTTT. Translated: CASSPNTGSNQPQHF. V gene TRBV18 combines with J gene TRBJ1-5; D ambiguous. The CDR3 sequence is 15 residues long. Germline CDR1 reads KGHSH; CDR2 reads LQKENI. With 3 bases removed from V and 1 base from J, the gap between germline ends came to 10 bases.

This clonotype has more than one count but fewer than ten. The chain has TRBV10-3 and TRBJ1-1; possible D gene TRBD1, 5 bases. CDR3 length: 12 residues. Germline CDR1 and CDR2: ENHRY and SYGVKD. V lost 7 bases and J lost 3, with 9 bases in between. The CDR3 loop reads CAIKRGDTEAFF. CDR3 bases: TGTGCCATCAAGCGGGGGGACACTGAAGCTTTCTTT.